What follows are 2 T cell receptor beta chains derived from one specimen sequenced in a study of naive and memory T cell subsets. An equimolar mix of two oligonucleotides served as the beta constant-region primer for TRBC1 and TRBC2. Four rounds of PCR amplified the ligated cDNA using nested alpha and beta constant-region primers plus SP2. Each CDR3 protein gets one entry after TCRdb re-called the UMI-ligation and nested PCR reads with MiXCR. The table records about 82,000 distinct CDR3 sequences, roughly 9.3% of them present only once. The specimen was naive CD8+ T cells from blood. Receptor source: a human donor in good health.

The chain carries TRBV9 and TRBJ2-2; D is possibly TRBD2 (6 bases). V lost 1 base to trimming and J lost 6 bases, with 13 bases between them. The CDR3 is 15 amino acids. Germline CDR1 and CDR2: SGDLS and YYNGEE. The CDR3 loop reads CASSVRAEGSGELFF. The CDR3 region has the DNA TGTGCCAGCAGCGTACGAGCGGAGGGATCCGGGGAGCTGTTTTTT.

There are many counts of this clonotype. The chain couples TRBV12-3 or TRBV12-4 to TRBJ2-6; no definite D call. This CDR3 has 14 residues. V lost 5 bases and J 0 bases, leaving 5 bases between the germline ends. Here the CDR3 reads CASSPISGANVLTF. The CDR3 DNA is TGTGCCAGCAGTCCGATCTCTGGGGCCAACGTCCTGACTTTC.